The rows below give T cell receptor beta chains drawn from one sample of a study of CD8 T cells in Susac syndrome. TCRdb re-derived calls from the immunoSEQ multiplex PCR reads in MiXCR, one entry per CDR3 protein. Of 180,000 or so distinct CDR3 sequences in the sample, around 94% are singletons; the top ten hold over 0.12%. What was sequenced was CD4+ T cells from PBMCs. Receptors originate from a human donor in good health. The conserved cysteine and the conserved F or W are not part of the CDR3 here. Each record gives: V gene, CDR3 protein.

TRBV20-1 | SARDPQRQETQY
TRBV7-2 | ASSLAAGEVEQY
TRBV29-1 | SAGQGEAF
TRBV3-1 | ASSHIDRDTEQY
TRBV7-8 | ASSLAQGYTEAF
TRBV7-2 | ASSFKVFRQGGYEQY
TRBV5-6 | ASSLGIWITGNSPLH
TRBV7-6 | ASSTGTGPQETQY
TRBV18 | ASSPQRGYEQY
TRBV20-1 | SASGGMNTEAF
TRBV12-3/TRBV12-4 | ASSLRQHYGYT
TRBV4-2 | ASSQQEYGYT
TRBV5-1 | ASSLVGLAGQEQY
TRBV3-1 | ASSQGEVANEQF
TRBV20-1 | SAEVGEAQY
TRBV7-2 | ASSATLYNEQF
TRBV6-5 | ASSPDTSYEQY
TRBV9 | ASRPIGSGGYT
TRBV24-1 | ATSRLAGDVEQF
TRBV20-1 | SARDLLGQETQY
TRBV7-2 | ASSLTHLVGEQY
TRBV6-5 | ASSQGQGKETQY
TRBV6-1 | ASSELGGYAGYGYT
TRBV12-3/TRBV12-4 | ASSPSDTQY
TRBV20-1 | SARGKTSGGPHEQY
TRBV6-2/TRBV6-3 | ASRQREETQY
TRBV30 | AWNKQVDLAHSPLH
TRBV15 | ATSRDRTGGPFQY
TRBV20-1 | SARDRRHGGADTQY
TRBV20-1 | SAMGGEQY
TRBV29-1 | SVMTDYYGYT
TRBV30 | AWSLGLDTQY
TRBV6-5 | ASSYSTVMNEQY
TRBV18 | ASSPAPGTSGNTIY
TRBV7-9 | ASSGDGYYGYT
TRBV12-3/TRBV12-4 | ASSANPGPSTDTQY
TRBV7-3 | ASSLGGARDTQY
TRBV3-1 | ASSQTSALRNEQF
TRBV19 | ASSPTSSETQY
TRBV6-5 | ASSYSVVTRETQY
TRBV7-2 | ASSLVGRVETQY
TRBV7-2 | ASSLRTGITAKNIQY
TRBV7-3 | ASSLRGPGLVGDEQF
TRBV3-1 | ASSQVVTDTEAF
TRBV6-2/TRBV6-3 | ASQRTGPYEQY
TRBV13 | ASSSDAMAGSGYT
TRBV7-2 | ASSADRVGTKNIQY
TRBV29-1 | SVLEHPNTEAF
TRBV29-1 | SVDRGGYGYT
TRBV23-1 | ASSRGQVGLSYEQY
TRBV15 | ATSRGSDSGNTIY
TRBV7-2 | ASSPRQENYGYT
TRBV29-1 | SISGGEEQY